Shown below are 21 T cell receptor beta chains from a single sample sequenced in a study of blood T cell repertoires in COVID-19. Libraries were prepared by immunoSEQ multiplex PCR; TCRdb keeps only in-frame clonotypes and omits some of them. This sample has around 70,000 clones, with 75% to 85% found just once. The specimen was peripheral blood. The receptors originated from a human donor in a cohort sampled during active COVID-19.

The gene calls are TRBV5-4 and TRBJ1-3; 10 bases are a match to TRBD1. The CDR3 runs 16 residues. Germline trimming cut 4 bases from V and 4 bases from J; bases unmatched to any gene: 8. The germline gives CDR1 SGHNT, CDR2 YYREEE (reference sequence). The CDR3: CASSISGTGVGNTIYF. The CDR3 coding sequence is TGTGCCAGCAGCATCTCCGGGACAGGGGTCGGAAACACCATATATTTT.

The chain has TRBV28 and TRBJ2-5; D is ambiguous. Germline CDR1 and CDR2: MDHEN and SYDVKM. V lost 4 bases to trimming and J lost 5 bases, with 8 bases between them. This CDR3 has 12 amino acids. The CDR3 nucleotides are TGTGCCAGCAGTTCGCAACATGAGACCCAGTACTTC. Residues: CASSSQHETQYF.

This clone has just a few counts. The CDR3 region is CASSGTGQQPQHF. DNA for the CDR3: TGTGCCAGCAGTGGTACAGGGCAGCAGCCCCAGCATTTT. The chain recombines TRBV2 with TRBJ1-5; the D gene is possibly TRBD1 (6 bases). The CDR3 is 13 amino acids. V lost 4 bases to trimming and J lost 7 bases, with 11 bases between them. CDR1 and CDR2 (germline): SNHLY, FYNNEI.

The CDR3 nucleotides read TGCGCCAGCAGGGTGGAGGGAGGGCACAATGAGCAGTTCTTC. As protein: CASRVEGGHNEQFF. The rearrangement joins TRBV5-1 to TRBJ2-1; 7 nucleotides match TRBD2. This CDR3 is built from 14 residues. CDR1 is SGHRS, CDR2 YFSETQ, per germline. V shed 5 bases and J 5 bases; nucleotides not matched to a gene: 7.

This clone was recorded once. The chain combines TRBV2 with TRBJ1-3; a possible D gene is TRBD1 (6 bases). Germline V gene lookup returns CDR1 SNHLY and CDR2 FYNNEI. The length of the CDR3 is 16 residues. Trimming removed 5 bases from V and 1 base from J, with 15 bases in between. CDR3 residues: CASSRDDRRSGNTIYF. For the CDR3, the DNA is TGTGCCAGCAGTCGAGACGACAGGAGATCTGGAAACACCATATATTTT.

CDR3 amino acids: CASSLSAQGETQYF. The CDR3 DNA reads as TGTGCCAGCAGCTTAAGTGCGCAGGGGGAGACCCAGTACTTC. V gene TRBV11-2 combines with J gene TRBJ2-5, with D tentatively TRBD1 (6 bases). CDR1 is SGHAT, CDR2 FQNNGV, per germline. The V end was cut by 2 bases, the J end by 5 bases, with 12 bases between. The CDR3 is 14 residues long.

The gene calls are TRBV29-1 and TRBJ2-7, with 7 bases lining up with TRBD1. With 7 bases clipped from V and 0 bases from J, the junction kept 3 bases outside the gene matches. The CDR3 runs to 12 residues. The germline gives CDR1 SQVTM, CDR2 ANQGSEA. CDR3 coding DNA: TGCAGCGCCGGACAGGCCTCCTACGAGCAGTACTTC. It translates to CSAGQASYEQYF.

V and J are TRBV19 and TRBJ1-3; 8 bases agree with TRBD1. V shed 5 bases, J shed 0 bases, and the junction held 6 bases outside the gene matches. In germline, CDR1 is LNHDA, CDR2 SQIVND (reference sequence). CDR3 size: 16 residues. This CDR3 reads CASSYRDRSSGNTIYF. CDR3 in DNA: TGTGCCAGTAGTTACCGGGACAGGAGCTCTGGAAACACCATATATTTT.

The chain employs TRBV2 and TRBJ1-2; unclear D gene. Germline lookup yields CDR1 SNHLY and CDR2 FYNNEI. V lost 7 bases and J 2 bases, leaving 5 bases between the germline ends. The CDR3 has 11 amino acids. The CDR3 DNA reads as TGTGCCAGCACCGTAAACTATGGCTACACCTTC. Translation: CASTVNYGYTF.

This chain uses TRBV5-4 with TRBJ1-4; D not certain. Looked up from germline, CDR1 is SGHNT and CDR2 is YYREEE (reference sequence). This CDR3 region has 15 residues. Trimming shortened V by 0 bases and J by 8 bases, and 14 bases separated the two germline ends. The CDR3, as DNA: TGTGCCAGCAGCTTGGCCAACGGGGAGAGGGAAAAACTGTTTTTT. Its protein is CASSLANGEREKLFF.

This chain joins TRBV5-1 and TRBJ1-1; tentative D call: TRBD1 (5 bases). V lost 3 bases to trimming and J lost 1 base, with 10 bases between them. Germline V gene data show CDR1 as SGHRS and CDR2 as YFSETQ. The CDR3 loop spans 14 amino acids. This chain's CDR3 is CASSSRRGNTEAFF. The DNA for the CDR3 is TGCGCCAGCAGCTCCCGAAGGGGGAACACTGAAGCTTTCTTT.

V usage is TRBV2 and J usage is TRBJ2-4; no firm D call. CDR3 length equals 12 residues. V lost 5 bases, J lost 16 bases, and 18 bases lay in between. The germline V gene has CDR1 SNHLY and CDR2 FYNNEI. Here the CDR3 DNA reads TGTGCCAGCAGTCCTGAGAGGCTTGCGCCTTACTTC. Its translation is CASSPERLAPYF.

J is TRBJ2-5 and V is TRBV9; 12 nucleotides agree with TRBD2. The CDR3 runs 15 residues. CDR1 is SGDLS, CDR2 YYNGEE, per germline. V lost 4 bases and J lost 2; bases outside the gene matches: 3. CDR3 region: CASSPSGRGQETQYF. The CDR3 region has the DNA TGTGCCAGCAGCCCTAGCGGGAGGGGGCAAGAGACCCAGTACTTC.

The CDR3 spells CASSPGGRGSVNTEAFF. The CDR3, as DNA: TGTGCCAGCAGTCCCGGCGGCAGGGGATCGGTGAACACTGAAGCTTTCTTT. The chain recombines TRBV6-2 or TRBV6-3 with TRBJ1-1; D might be TRBD1 (6 bases). Germline CDR1 MNHEY, CDR2 SVGEGT. This CDR3 is built from 17 residues. Deletions cut 5 bases from V and 0 bases from J, with 19 bases between.

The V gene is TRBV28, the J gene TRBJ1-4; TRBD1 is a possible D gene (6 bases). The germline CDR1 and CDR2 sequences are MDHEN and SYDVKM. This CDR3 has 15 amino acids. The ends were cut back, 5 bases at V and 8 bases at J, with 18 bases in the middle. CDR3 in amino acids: CASSLPGTIGEKLFF. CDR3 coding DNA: TGTGCCAGCAGTCTCCCCGGGACAATTGGGGAAAAACTGTTTTTT.

The CDR3 sequence: CASSLLQGSSYEQYF. DNA for the CDR3: TGTGCCAGCAGCTTATTGCAGGGATCGTCCTACGAGCAGTACTTC. The gene calls are TRBV7-9 and TRBJ2-7, with TRBD1 as a possible D gene (5 bases). Germline V gene data show CDR1 as SEHNR and CDR2 as FQNEAQ (reference sequence). The CDR3 is 15 residues long. V lost 2 bases and J 1 base, leaving 12 bases between the germline ends.

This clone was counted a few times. The CDR3 loop reads CASGSPREAGTRSYNEQFF. CDR3 sequence (DNA): TGTGCCAGCGGATCACCGCGGGAGGCCGGGACTAGGTCCTACAATGAGCAGTTCTTC. V and J are TRBV28 and TRBJ2-1; 8 bases map to TRBD2. The junction had 19 bases not matched to a gene; V was cut back by 8 bases and J by 1 base. This CDR3 spans 19 amino acids. Germline lookup yields CDR1 MDHEN and CDR2 SYDVKM.

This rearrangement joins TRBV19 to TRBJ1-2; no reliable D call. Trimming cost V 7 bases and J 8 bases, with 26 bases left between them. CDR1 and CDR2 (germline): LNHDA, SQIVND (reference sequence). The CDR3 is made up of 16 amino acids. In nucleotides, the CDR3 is TGTGCCAGTATTGGAAGGCCTTTCATTGAAACCGGGGGCTACACCTTC. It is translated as CASIGRPFIETGGYTF.

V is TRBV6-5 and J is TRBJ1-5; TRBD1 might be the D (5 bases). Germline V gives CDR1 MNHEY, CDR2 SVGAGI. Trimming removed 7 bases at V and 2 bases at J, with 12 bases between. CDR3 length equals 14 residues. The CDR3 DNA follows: TGTGCCAGCACCAGGACAATGGGCAATCAGCCCCAGCATTTT. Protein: CASTRTMGNQPQHF.

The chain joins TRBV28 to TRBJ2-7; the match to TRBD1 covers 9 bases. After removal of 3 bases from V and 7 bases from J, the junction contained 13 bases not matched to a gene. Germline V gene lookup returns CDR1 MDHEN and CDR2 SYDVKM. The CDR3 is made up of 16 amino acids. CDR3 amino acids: CASSLSQGGTGKEQYF. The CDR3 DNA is TGTGCCAGCAGTTTGTCCCAAGGCGGGACAGGGAAGGAGCAGTACTTC.

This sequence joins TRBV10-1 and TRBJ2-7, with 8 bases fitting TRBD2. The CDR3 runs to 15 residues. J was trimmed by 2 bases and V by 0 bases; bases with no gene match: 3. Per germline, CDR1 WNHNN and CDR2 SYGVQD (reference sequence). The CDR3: CASSESTSGPYEQYF. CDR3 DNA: TGCGCCAGCAGTGAGTCTACTAGCGGCCCCTACGAGCAGTACTTC.